This T cell receptor (beta chain) comes out of a study of blood T cell repertoires in COVID-19 (dated by TCRdb to 2020 to 2021). For context, the study as a whole: Collaborator samples came from the United States, Italy and Spain and covered acute and convalescent phases of COVID-19. The prospective study material was composed of cDNA or gDNA derived from T cells, B-cell-depleted T cells, or PBMCs. Deeply sampled blood TCRbeta repertoires from subjects exposed to, actively infected with, or recovered from COVID-19 were included in the dataset. The repertoires were released in a freely available public database meant as a resource for research on the immune response to SARS-CoV-2. Samples came from the ongoing ImmuneRACE study (first 160 participants) plus 1,254 subjects from 6 global collaborators. Sample metadata almost always included a de-identified subject ID, COVID-19 status, age in years and sex. Where HLA class I and class II types were available, the types were taken from metadata supplied by the sample provider, not from assay-based typing. Results and caveats for the whole study, not just this receptor: The amount of clinical and demographic metadata varied by source and participant and was provided uncurated.

Relative to germline, V is 4 bases shorter and J is 8 bases shorter, with 11 bases between their ends. The CDR3 runs 13 residues from the cysteine to the phenylalanine. Only the CDR3 DNA is retained, 39 bases long and in frame from the first base. Via the germline V gene (reference sequence), CDR1 is SEHNR and CDR2 FQNEAQ. TCRbeta CDR3 regions were amplified from genomic DNA by means of the immunoSEQ Assay, a bias-controlled multiplex PCR. The authors processed their data as follows. The number of nucleated cells in each sample was estimated by amplification of reference gene primers within the assay. To quantify the absolute abundance of each unique TCRbeta CDR3 rearrangement, sequence reads were collapsed and filtered. Productive Simpson clonality was computed per sample as the square root of Simpson's diversity index over productive rearrangements. This immuneACCESS table, as held by TCRdb, lists in-frame sequences with V and J called but not all clones. Of the missing ones, under half trace to an unresolved V gene in checked studies; the others have no known cause. The V and J calls and the clone size are those of that table, but D and trimming were determined from the DNA. The sample table holds about 75,000 clones, of which approximately 90% were seen once. The biggest ten clones account for 5% to 8% of the sample.

Whole blood was collected in K2EDTA tubes by collaborating institutions according to the institutions' own protocols. Collaborator samples were shipped for TCRbeta analysis as frozen whole blood, isolated PBMCs, or DNA extracted from either sample type. Details on this clone: This clone's antigen is unknown. No base-level quality is on record; no much larger clone is a single base apart.

The V and J segments used are TRBV7-9 and TRBJ1-4, with the D gene call left open. Sequenced: peripheral blood. The clonotype originates from a woman aged 45-60 years with acute or convalescent COVID-19. The DNA is as follows: TGTGCCAGCAGCTACGCTTCGAGAGAAAAACTGTTTTTT. Its translation reads: CASSYASREKLFF.